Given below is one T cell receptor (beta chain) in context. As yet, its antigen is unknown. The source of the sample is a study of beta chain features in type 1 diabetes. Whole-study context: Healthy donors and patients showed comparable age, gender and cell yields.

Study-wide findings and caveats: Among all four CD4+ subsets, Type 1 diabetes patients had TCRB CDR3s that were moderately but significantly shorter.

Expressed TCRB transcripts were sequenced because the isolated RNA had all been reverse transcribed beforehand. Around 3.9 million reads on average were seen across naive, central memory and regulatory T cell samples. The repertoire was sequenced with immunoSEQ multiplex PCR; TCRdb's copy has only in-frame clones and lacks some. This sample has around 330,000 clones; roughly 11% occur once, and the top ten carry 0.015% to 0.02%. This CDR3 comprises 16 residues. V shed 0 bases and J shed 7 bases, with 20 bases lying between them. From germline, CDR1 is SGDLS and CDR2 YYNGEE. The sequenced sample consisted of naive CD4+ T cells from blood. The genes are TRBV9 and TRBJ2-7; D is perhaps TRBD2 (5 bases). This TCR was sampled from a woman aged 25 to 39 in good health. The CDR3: CASSVGGSGSRGEQYF. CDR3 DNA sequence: TGTGCCAGCAGCGTAGGAGGGAGCGGTTCACGTGGGGAGCAGTACTTC.